Sequencing of this TCR beta chain was carried out in a study of shared clonotypes between healthy human individuals. Study as a whole: Donors were a couple of women and a few men aged 18 to 49. Study conclusions and caveats: Having only a few donors restricted how much genetic and exposure-history diversity was captured. Measured sharing among donors was expected to vary with sequencing depth.

With regard to this clone: Its antigen remains unknown.

This CDR3 contains 15 residues. The ends were cut back, 2 bases at V and 7 bases at J, with 17 bases in the middle. The germline gives CDR1 PRHDT, CDR2 FYEKMQ (reference sequence). Genomic DNA (from each subset) was split evenly across several immunoSEQ plates. Using immunoSEQ multiplex PCR, the repertoire was profiled, and TCRdb retains in-frame clones only, with some absent. This sample has roughly 1,800,000 clones; about 95% occur once, and the top ten carry more than 0.95%. Terminally differentiated effector memory CD45RA+ cells were excluded from the naive CD8 cells, which were CD45RO-negative and positively selected for CCR7.

Sequencing used naive CD8+ T cells sorted from blood. This receptor was taken from a man between 18 and 35 years old in good health. The chain recombines TRBV13 with TRBJ1-2; the D is unclear. The CDR3 sequence is CASSLFEVGHGGYTF. The DNA for the CDR3 is TGTGCCAGCAGCTTATTTGAGGTGGGCCACGGTGGCTACACCTTC. The entire variable domain, with the rest obtained from reference TRBV13 and TRBJ1-2, is as follows: AAGVIQSPRHLIKEKRETATLKCYPIPRHDTVYWYQQGPGQDPQFLISFYEKMQSDKGSIPDRFSAQQFSDYHSELNMSSLELGDSALYFCASSLFEVGHGGYTFGSGTRLTVV.